This TCR beta chain comes out of a study of T cell responses to AZD1222 COVID-19 vaccine. Study-level findings and limits: Unmutated variant regions reportedly attract nearly half of all spike-specific TCRs. The repertoires were collected only after the peak T cell response.

Assay used: immunoSEQ multiplex PCR; TCRdb lists only in-frame clones, some missing. There are about 140,000 clones in the sample; roughly 90% occur only once, and 1.1% to 1.5% lies in the top ten. Germline CDR1 reads MGHDK; CDR2 reads SYGVNS. With 6 bases removed from V and 0 bases from J, the gap between germline ends came to 18 bases. The CDR3 has 17 amino acids. Note on this clone: The antigen remains undetermined.

This TCR was sampled from an adult in good health. The V gene is TRBV25-1, the J gene TRBJ1-5; no reliable D call. The specimen comprised peripheral blood, sampled on day 0 of AZD1222 vaccination. CDR3 DNA sequence: TGTGCCAGCAGCCGATCGTCCGGTTGGGATAGCAATCAGCCCCAGCATTTT. Amino acids: CASSRSSGWDSNQPQHF.